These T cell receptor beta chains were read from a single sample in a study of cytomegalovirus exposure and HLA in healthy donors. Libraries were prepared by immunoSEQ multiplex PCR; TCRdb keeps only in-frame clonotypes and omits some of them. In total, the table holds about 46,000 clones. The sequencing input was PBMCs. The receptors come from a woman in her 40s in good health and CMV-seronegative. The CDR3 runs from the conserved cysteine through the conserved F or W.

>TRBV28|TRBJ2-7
CASNTRPSGYEQYF
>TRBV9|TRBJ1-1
CASSVGTGIMNTEAFF
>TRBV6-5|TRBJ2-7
CASRGGQGIREQYF
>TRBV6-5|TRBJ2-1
CASSYQTGKGNEQFF
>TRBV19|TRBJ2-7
CASSTPFQGTPYEQYF
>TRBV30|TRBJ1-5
CAWSLGGDQPQHF
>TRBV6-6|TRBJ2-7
CASSQPEGPYEQYF
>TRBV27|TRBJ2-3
CASSLSGRVRYTQYF
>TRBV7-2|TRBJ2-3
CASSSMGGSTDTQYF
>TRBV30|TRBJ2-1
CAWDPGLATDEQFF
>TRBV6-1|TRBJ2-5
CASRLGTVQETQYF
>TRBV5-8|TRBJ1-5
CASSLGRGGWADQPQHF
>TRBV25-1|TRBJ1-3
CASSPKGLYRGNTIYF
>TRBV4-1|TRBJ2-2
CASSQGPSGRAGRGGELFF
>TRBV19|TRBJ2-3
CASSMLAAADTQYF
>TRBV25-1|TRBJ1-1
CASRAGRTTEAFF
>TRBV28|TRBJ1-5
CASSETENQPQHF
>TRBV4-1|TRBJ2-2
CASSFSGGYTGELFF
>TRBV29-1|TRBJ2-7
CSANRGGDYEQYF
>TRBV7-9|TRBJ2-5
CASRETGTEGETQYF
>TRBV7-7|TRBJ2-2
CASSATSGQNTGELFF
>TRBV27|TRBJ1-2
CASSPRAGLVYGYTF
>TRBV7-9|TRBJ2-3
CASSPTSGGTDTQYF
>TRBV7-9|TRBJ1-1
CASSLVMEGMEDFF
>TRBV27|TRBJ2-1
CASSTGGEQFF
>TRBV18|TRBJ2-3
CASSSAGGKTDTQYF
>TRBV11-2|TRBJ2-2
CASSLYRGNTGELFF
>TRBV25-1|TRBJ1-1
CASSGSGSVTEAFF
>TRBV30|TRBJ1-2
CAWSTPGPGQGPVYGYTF
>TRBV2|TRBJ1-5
CASREGTDQPQHF
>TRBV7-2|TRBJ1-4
CASSPRVRGEKLFF
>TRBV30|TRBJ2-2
CAWVPKDRATGELFF
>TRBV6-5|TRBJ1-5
CASRNMAFNNQPQHF
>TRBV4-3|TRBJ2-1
CASSSGLAVYNEQFF
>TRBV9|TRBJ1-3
CASSDSTVSLGGNTIYF
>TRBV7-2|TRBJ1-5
CASSRGGANQPQHF
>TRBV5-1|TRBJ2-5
CASSLERLGETQYF
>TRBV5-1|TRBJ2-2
CASSPPRETGELFF
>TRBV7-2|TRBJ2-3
CASSFGTPDTQYF
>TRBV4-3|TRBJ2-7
CASSLGRGSYEQYF
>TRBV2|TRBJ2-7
CASSRDRGPIRTAYEQYF
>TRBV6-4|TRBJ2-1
CASRQAGSDNEQFF
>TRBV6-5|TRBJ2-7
CASSYSFVREGYEQYF
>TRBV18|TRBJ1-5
CASSHVKERGSNQPQHF
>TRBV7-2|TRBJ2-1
CASSRSGSLVNEQFF
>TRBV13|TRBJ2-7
CASSLGGTLAGREQYF
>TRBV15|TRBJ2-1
CATSRVEESFWDEQFF
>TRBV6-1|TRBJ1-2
CASSERQGAYGYTF
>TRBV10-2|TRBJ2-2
CASRRGQAYTGELFF
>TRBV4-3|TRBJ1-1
CASSSGTGRATEAFF
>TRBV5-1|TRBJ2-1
CASSLGGSTSGPYNEQFF
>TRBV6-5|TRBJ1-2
CASRRGGQAHGYTF
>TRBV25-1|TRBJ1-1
CASRSSGYTEAFF